This T cell receptor beta chain was profiled in a study of response to subunit inactivated influenza vaccine. This clonotype was observed a few times. V dropped 4 bases and J dropped 5; count of bases not matched to a gene: 12. The germline V gene has CDR1 GTSNPN and CDR2 SVGIG (reference sequence). The CDR3 totals 16 residues. TCRdb re-called the RT-PCR reads with MiXCR, one entry per CDR3 protein. Here the sample spans roughly 710,000 distinct CDR3 sequences, 14% being singletons. The V and J genes are TRBV30 and TRBJ2-1; 9 bases map to TRBD2. This specimen consisted of PBMCs from blood, obtained less than 15 days before vaccination. The sequence derives from a man between 45 and 60 years old who received an inactivated influenza vaccine. CDR3 coding DNA: TGTGCCTGGACCCCTCTCGGACTAGCGAGTAACAATGAGCAGTTCTTC. As protein: CAWTPLGLASNNEQFF. The whole variable domain, filled in from reference TRBV30 and TRBJ2-1, reads SQTIHQWPATLVQPVGSPLSLECTVEGTSNPNLYWYRQAAGRGLQLLFYSVGIGQISSEVPQNLSASRPQDRQFILSSKKLLLSDSGFYLCAWTPLGLASNNEQFFGPGTRLTVL.